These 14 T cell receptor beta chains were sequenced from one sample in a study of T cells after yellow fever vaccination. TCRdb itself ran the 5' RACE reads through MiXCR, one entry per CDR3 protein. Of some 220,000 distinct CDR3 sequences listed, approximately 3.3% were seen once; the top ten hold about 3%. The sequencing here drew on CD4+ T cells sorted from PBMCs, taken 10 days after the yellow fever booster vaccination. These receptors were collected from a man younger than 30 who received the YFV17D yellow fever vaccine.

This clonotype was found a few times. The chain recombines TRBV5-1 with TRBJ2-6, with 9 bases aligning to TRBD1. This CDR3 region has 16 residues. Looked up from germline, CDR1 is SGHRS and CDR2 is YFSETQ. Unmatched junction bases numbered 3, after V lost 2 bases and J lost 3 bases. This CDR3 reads CASSFTGGGGANVLTF. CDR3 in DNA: TGCGCCAGCAGCTTCACAGGGGGCGGTGGGGCCAACGTCCTGACTTTC.

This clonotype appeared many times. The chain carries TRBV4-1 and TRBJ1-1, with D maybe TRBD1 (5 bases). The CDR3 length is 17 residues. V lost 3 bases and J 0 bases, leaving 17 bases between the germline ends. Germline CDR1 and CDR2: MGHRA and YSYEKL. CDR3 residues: CASSQGARGPMNTEAFF. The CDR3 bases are TGCGCCAGCAGCCAGGGCGCGCGGGGACCCATGAACACTGAAGCTTTCTTT.

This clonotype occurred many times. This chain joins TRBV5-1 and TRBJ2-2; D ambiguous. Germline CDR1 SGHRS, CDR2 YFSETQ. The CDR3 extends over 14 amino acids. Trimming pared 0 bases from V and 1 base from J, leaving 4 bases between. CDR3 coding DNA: TGCGCCAGCAGCTTGGCCCTGAACACCGGGGAGCTGTTTTTT. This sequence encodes CASSLALNTGELFF.

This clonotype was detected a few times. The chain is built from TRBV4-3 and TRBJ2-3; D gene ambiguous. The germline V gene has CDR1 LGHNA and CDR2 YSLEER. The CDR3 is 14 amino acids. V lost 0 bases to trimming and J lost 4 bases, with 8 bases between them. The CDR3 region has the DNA TGCGCCAGCAGCCAAGATAAGAGGCCAGATACGCAGTATTTT. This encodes CASSQDKRPDTQYF.

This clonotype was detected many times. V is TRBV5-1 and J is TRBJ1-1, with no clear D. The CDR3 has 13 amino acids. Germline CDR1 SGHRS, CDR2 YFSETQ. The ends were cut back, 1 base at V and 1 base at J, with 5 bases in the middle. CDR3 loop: CASSLPPNTEAFF. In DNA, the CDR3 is TGCGCCAGCAGCTTGCCCCCGAACACTGAAGCTTTCTTT.

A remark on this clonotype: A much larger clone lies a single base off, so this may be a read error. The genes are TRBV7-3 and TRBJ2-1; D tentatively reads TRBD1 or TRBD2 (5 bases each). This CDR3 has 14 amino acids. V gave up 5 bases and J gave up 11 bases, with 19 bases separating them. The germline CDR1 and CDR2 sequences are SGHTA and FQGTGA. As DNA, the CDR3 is TGTGCCAGCAGCAACCCAACCTGGGGCGGGCAGCAGTTCTTC. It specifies CASSNPTWGGQQFF.

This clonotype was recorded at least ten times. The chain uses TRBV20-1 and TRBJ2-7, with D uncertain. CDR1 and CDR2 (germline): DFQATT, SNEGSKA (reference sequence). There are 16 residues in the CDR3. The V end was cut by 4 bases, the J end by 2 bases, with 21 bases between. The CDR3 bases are TGCAGTGCTAAGGGTCCCGGCAGGTCGATTCCCTACGAGCAGTACGTC. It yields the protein CSAKGPGRSIPYEQYV.

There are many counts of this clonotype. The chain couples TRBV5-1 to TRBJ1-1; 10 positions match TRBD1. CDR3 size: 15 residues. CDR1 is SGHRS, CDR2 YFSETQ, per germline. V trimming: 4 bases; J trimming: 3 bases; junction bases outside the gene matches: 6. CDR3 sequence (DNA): TGCGCCAGCAGCCCAACCGGGACAGGGGACACTGAAGCTTTCTTT. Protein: CASSPTGTGDTEAFF. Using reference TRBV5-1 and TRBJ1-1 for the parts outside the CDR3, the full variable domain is KAGVTQTPRYLIKTRGQQVTLSCSPISGHRSVSWYQQTPGQGLQFLFEYFSETQRNKGNFPGRFSGRQFSNSRSEMNVSTLELGDSALYLCASSPTGTGDTEAFFGQGTRLTVV.

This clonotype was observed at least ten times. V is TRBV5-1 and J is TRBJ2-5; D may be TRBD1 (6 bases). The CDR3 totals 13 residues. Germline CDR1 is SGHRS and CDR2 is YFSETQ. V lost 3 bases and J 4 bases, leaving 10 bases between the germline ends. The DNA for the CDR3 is TGCGCCAGCAGCTCCACAGGGATAGAGACCCAGTACTTC. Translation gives CASSSTGIETQYF.

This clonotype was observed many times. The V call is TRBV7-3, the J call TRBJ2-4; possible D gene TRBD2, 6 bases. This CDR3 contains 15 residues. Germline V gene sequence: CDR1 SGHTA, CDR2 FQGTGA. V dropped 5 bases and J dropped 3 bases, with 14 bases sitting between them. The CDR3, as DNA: TGTGCCAGCAGCGGGGGGATTTTTGACAAAAACATTCAGTACTTC. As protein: CASSGGIFDKNIQYF. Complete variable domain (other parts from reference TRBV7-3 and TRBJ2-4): GAGVSQTPSNKVTEKGKYVELRCDPISGHTALYWYRQSLGQGPEFLIYFQGTGAADDSGLPNDRFFAVRPEGSVSTLKIQRTERGDSAVYLCASSGGIFDKNIQYFGAGTRLSVL.

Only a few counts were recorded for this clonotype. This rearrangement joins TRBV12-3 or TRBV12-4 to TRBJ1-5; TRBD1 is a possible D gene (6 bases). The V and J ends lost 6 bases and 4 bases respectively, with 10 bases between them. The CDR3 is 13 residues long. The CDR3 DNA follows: TGTGCCAGCAGCAGGACAGCTAATCAGCCCCAGCATTTT. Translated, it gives CASSRTANQPQHF.

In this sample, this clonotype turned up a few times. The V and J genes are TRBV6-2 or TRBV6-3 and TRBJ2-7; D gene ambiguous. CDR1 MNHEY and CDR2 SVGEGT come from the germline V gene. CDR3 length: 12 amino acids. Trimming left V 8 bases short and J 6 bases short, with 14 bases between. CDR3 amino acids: CASGWAKFEQYF. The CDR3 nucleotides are TGTGCCAGCGGCTGGGCCAAATTCGAGCAGTACTTC.

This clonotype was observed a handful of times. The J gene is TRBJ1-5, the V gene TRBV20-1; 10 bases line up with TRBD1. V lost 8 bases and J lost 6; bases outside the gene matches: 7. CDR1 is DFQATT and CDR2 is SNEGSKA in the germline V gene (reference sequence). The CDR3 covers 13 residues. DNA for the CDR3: TGCAGTTCAATCGACAGGGGGCGTCAGCCCCAGCATTTT. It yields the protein CSSIDRGRQPQHF.

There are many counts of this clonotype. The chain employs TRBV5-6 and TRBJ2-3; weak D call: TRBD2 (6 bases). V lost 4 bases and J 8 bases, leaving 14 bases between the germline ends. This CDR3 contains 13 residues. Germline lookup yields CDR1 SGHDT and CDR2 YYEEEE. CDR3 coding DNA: TGTGCCAGCAGCCAGAGCGGGCTGGGTACGCAGTATTTT. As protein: CASSQSGLGTQYF. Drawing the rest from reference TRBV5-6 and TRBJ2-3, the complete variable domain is DAGVTQSPTHLIKTRGQQVTLRCSPKSGHDTVSWYQQALGQGPQFIFQYYEEEERQRGNFPDRFSGHQFPNYSSELNVNALLLGDSALYLCASSQSGLGTQYFGPGTRLTVL.